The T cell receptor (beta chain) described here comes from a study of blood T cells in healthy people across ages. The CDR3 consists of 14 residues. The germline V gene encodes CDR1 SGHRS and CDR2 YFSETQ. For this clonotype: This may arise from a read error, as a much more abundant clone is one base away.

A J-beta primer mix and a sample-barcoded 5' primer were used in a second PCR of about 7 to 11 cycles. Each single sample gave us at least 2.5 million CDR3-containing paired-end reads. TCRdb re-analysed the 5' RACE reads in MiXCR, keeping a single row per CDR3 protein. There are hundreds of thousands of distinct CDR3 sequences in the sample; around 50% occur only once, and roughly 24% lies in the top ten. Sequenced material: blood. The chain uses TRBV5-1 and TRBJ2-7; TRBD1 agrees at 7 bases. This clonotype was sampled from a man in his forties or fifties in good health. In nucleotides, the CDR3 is TGCGCCGGCAGCCCAGGGGGTGAACGATACGAGCAGTACTTC. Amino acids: CAGSPGGERYEQYF.